The 9 T cell receptor beta chains below come from one sample, sequenced in a study of T cells after yellow fever vaccination (dated by TCRdb to the late 2010s). This specimen's treatment or condition label, per the study, means: live attenuated yellow fever vaccine strain. The method was 5' RACE. Sequenced on an Illumina NovaSeq 6000. Using fastp at Q25 and MiXCR, TCRdb reprocessed the public reads and kept productive beta chains. Entries that share a CDR3 protein sequence are merged under the most common genes and DNA. For this sample there are about 130,000 distinct CDR3 sequences; around 9.8% appear just once. The ten largest account for less than 40% of the sample. Sequenced material: CD8+ T cells sorted from PBMCs, taken on the day of the yellow fever booster vaccination. These receptors were taken from a man in his late teens or twenties who received the YFV17D yellow fever vaccine.

The gene calls are TRBV4-3 and TRBJ1-1, with D unclear. Germline values: CDR1 LGHNA, CDR2 YSLEER. The CDR3 has 15 residues. Trimming shortened V by 3 bases and J by 5 bases, and 16 bases separated the two germline ends. The CDR3 reads CASSQFAGRRTEAFF. The CDR3 DNA follows: TGCGCCAGCAGCCAGTTCGCTGGGCGCAGAACTGAAGCTTTCTTT.

This clonotype has a handful of counts. The V gene is TRBV27, the J gene TRBJ2-1; D possibly corresponds to TRBD2 (5 bases). CDR1 is MNHEY and CDR2 is SMNVEV in the germline V gene (reference sequence). V was shortened by 7 bases and J by 9 bases, with 16 bases between the two germline ends. This CDR3 has 13 residues. The CDR3 coding sequence is TGTGCCAGCACCCGAGGACTCGCGGGTGAGCAGTTCTTC. The encoded protein is CASTRGLAGEQFF.

This clonotype appeared a few times. CDR3 sequence reads: CSASSSTDTQYF. The CDR3 DNA reads TGCAGTGCTAGTTCTAGCACAGATACGCAGTATTTT. The V call is TRBV20-1, the J call TRBJ2-3; D not resolved. CDR1 and CDR2 (germline): DFQATT, SNEGSKA (reference sequence). The CDR3 runs 12 residues. V gave up 3 bases and J gave up 0 bases, with 4 bases separating them.

The V and J genes are TRBV6-2 or TRBV6-3 and TRBJ1-1; 8 nucleotides match TRBD1. Germline V gene data show CDR1 as MNHEY and CDR2 as SVGEGT. The CDR3 totals 14 residues. Trimming took 11 bases from V and 5 from J; bases not matched to a gene: 13. Here the CDR3 reads CAGSSRGRKTEAFF. CDR3 nucleotide sequence: TGTGCCGGGTCTAGCAGGGGGCGAAAAACTGAAGCTTTCTTT.

The chain is built from TRBV6-4 and TRBJ2-1; D is uncertain. The CDR3 is 16 residues long. From germline, CDR1 is MRHNA and CDR2 SNTAGT. V shed 3 bases and J shed 0 bases, with 12 bases lying between them. The chain's CDR3 is CASSETARSSYNEQFF. The CDR3 bases are TGTGCCAGCAGTGAAACGGCACGAAGCTCCTACAATGAGCAGTTCTTC.

V and J are TRBV6-5 and TRBJ1-1; D may be TRBD1 (5 bases). The CDR3 has 11 amino acids. Trimming took 8 bases from V and 11 from J, leaving 15 bases between them. CDR1 MNHEY and CDR2 SVGAGI come from the germline V gene. The CDR3 nucleotides are TGTGCCAGCTTCAGCGGGGGGAGCGCTTTCTTT. Protein product: CASFSGGSAFF.

The chain is built from TRBV12-3 or TRBV12-4 and TRBJ1-2, with D perhaps matching TRBD1 (5 bases). The CDR3 is 13 amino acids. With 5 bases removed from V and 6 bases from J, the gap between germline ends came to 13 bases. CDR3 nucleotides: TGTGCCAGCAGTCCCGGGACCTCTAATGGCTACACCTTC. Amino acid sequence: CASSPGTSNGYTF.

CDR3 in amino acids: CASSASAGGLEQYF. CDR3 nucleotides: TGTGCCAGCAGCGCCTCCGCAGGGGGTCTCGAGCAGTACTTC. The chain is built from TRBV9 and TRBJ2-7; 7 nucleotides align to TRBD1. This CDR3 is 14 amino acids long. Unmatched junction bases numbered 9, after V lost 3 bases and J lost 6 bases. From germline, CDR1 is SGDLS and CDR2 YYNGEE. The entire variable domain, with the rest obtained from reference TRBV9 and TRBJ2-7, is as follows: DSGVTQTPKHLITATGQRVTLRCSPRSGDLSVYWYQQSLDQGLQFLIQYYNGEERAKGNILERFSAQQFPDLHSELNLSSLELGDSALYFCASSASAGGLEQYFGPGTRLTVT.

The chain combines TRBV7-9 with TRBJ2-5, with 7 bases matching TRBD1. Losses at the gene ends were 9 bases for V and 5 bases for J; bases not matched to a gene: 3. Germline CDR1 SEHNR, CDR2 FQNEAQ (reference sequence). CDR3 length: 11 amino acids. CDR3 in DNA: TGTGCCAGTGGGACAGTGGAGACCCAGTACTTC. It is translated as CASGTVETQYF.